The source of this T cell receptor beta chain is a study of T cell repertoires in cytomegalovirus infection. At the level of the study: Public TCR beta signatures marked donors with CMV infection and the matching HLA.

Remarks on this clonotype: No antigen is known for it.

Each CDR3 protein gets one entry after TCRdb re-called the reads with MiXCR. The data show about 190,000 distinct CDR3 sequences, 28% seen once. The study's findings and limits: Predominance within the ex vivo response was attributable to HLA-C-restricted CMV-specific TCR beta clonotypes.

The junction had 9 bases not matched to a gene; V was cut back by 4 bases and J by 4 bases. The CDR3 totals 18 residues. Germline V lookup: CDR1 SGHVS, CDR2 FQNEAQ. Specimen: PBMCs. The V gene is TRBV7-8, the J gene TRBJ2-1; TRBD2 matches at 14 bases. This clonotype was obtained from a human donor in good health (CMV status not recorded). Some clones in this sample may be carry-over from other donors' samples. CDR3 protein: CASSSGLAGAVEYNEQFF. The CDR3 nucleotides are TGTGCCAGCAGCTCGGGACTAGCGGGGGCCGTGGAGTACAATGAGCAGTTCTTC. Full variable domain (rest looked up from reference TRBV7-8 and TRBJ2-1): GAGVSQSPRYKVAKRGQDVALRCDPISGHVSLFWYQQALGQGPEFLTYFQNEAQLDKSGLPSDRFFAERPEGSVSTLKIQRTQQEDSAVYLCASSSGLAGAVEYNEQFFGPGTRLTVL.